The T cell receptor beta chain described here comes from a study of shared clonotypes between healthy human individuals. Clones were sequenced by immunoSEQ multiplex PCR, and TCRdb holds only the in-frame ones, with some missing. The sample lists about 1 million clones, approximately 70% occurring once. Trimming cost V 7 bases and J 5 bases; bases outside gene matches: 7. Germline lookup yields CDR1 SGHNT and CDR2 YYREEE (reference sequence). This CDR3 contains 14 residues. The clonotype comes from a man aged 18-30 years in good health. The rearrangement links TRBV5-4 to TRBJ2-7, with 12 positions matching TRBD2. Sequencing was performed on memory CD4+ T cells sorted from blood. Subset reported: CD45RA-negative fraction. Written as DNA, the CDR3 is TGTGCCAGCCAGACTAGCGGGAGCCCCAACGAGCAGTACTTC. The encoded protein is CASQTSGSPNEQYF.